The clone carrying this TCR beta chain was found once. This sample is part of a study of Ad26.COV2.S vaccination and SARS-CoV-2 variants. Treatment denoted: 19 received Ad26.COV2.S at low or high dose, single or two shots; about 5 received placebo; per-sample allocation not given. Sample collection was performed on day 63 after the first vaccine or placebo injection. After removal of 6 bases from V and 6 bases from J, the junction contained 7 bases not matched to a gene. The CDR3 totals 13 residues. Germline CDR1 reads LGHNT; CDR2 reads FRNRAP. This table comes from immunoSEQ multiplex PCR, and its TCRdb copy is limited to in-frame clones, with some not included. The table includes hundreds of thousands of clones, roughly 90% detected once.

The TCR sequence derives from a person aged 18 to 59 who received the Ad26.COV2.S COVID-19 vaccine or a placebo. The V call is TRBV12-5, the J call TRBJ1-1; TRBD1 matches at 7 bases. The sequenced sample was peripheral blood, obtained in a trial of Ad26.COV2.S vaccine versus placebo. The CDR3 is CASGLTRGSEAFF. CDR3 coding DNA: TGTGCTAGTGGCCTAACCAGGGGGTCTGAAGCTTTCTTT.